This T cell receptor (beta chain) was identified in a study of regulatory T cells in long-lasting Graves disease. In this sample, this clonotype turned up many times. Documented time point: persistent/refractory GD, antithyroid drugs over 5 years with positive TRAb. PBMC-extracted RNA yielded the TCR library. It was American Thyroid Association guidelines that determined Graves' disease diagnosis. The CDR3 spans 13 residues. Germline assignment: CDR1 ENHRY and CDR2 SYGVKD. J was trimmed by 3 bases and V by 8 bases; bases with no gene match: 4. Building the TCR beta libraries relied on iRepertoire HTBI primers, and CDR3 regions underwent Arm-PCR. TCRdb itself ran the multiplex PCR reads through MiXCR, one entry per CDR3 protein. Of about 460,000 distinct CDR3 sequences detected, around a fifth appear once; the ten largest clones hold around 13%.

The genes are TRBV10-3 and TRBJ1-1; TRBD1 agrees at 9 bases. This receptor was obtained from a female donor with Graves disease. Specimen: peripheral blood mononuclear cells (PBMCs), collected when the disease was refractory, from a patient treated with antithyroid drugs. CDR3 amino acids: CAIRDRVDTEAFF. The CDR3 DNA reads TGTGCCATCCGGGACAGGGTCGACACTGAAGCTTTCTTT.